Listed here are 5 T cell receptor beta chains from one sample, sequenced in a study of graft-versus-host responses after intestinal transplantation. Sequencing was performed with immunoSEQ multiplex PCR; in TCRdb, only in-frame clones are kept and a portion is missing. The sample lists some 140,000 clones; around 90% were seen once. The antigens for these receptors are not known. The source was unstimulated CD4+ T cells sorted from spleen or lymph node cells, collected before intestinal transplant. All receptors come from a human donor who received an intestinal transplant.

V usage is TRBV30 and J usage is TRBJ2-3; tentative D call: TRBD1 (7 bases). Germline loops: CDR1 GTSNPN, CDR2 SVGIG (reference sequence). The V end was cut by 4 bases, the J end by 1 base, with 12 bases between. The CDR3 consists of 14 residues. The CDR3 region is CAWTRGVGTDTQYF. CDR3 in DNA: TGTGCCTGGACCAGGGGGGTGGGCACAGATACGCAGTATTTT. Drawing the rest from reference TRBV30 and TRBJ2-3, the complete variable domain is SQTIHQWPATLVQPVGSPLSLECTVEGTSNPNLYWYRQAAGRGLQLLFYSVGIGQISSEVPQNLSASRPQDRQFILSSKKLLLSDSGFYLCAWTRGVGTDTQYFGPGTRLTVL.

This clone was counted between two and nine times. The chain links TRBV11-1 to TRBJ1-1; 7 bases fit TRBD1. Trimming removed 5 bases from V and 1 base from J; junction bases left unmatched: 4. In germline, CDR1 is SGHAT, CDR2 FQDESV (reference sequence). The CDR3 covers 14 residues. The CDR3 region has the DNA TGTGCCAGCAGCCCCGGGACAGCGAACACTGAAGCTTTCTTT. Protein product: CASSPGTANTEAFF.

In this sample, this clone turned up a few times. The V call is TRBV6-1, the J call TRBJ2-2, with 11 positions matching TRBD2. CDR3 length equals 18 residues. With V trimmed by 1 base and J by 3 bases, 7 bases remained unmatched. Germline V gene lookup returns CDR1 MNHNS and CDR2 SASEGT. The CDR3 loop reads CASSEVWTSGSDTGELFF. The DNA for the CDR3 is TGTGCCAGCAGTGAAGTTTGGACTAGCGGGTCCGACACCGGGGAGCTGTTTTTT.

The chain has TRBV5-1 and TRBJ2-7, with TRBD2 matching 10 bases. This CDR3 spans 15 amino acids. V lost 4 bases, J lost 0 bases, and 4 bases stayed unmatched. Germline V gene data show CDR1 as SGHRS and CDR2 as YFSETQ. The DNA of the CDR3 is TGCGCCAGCAGCCAAGGGACTAGCGTCTCCTACGAGCAGTACTTC. Translated: CASSQGTSVSYEQYF. Using reference TRBV5-1 and TRBJ2-7 for the parts outside the CDR3, the full variable domain is KAGVTQTPRYLIKTRGQQVTLSCSPISGHRSVSWYQQTPGQGLQFLFEYFSETQRNKGNFPGRFSGRQFSNSRSEMNVSTLELGDSALYLCASSQGTSVSYEQYFGPGTRLTVT.

V and J are TRBV6-5 and TRBJ2-2; D is possibly TRBD2 (6 bases). The V end was cut by 7 bases, the J end by 4 bases, with 13 bases between. Germline lookup yields CDR1 MNHEY and CDR2 SVGAGI. This CDR3 has 14 amino acids. DNA for the CDR3: TGTGCCAGCATTCCTCAGGGAGGCACCGGGGAGCTGTTTTTT. It encodes CASIPQGGTGELFF.